This T cell receptor (beta chain) was recorded in a study of blood T cells in healthy people across ages. Study-wide results and caveats: Greater diversity and more naive CD4+ cells were seen in long-lived donors than in aged donors.

As concerns this clonotype: Its antigen remains unidentified.

Combining a sample-barcoded 5' primer with a J-beta primer mix, a second PCR ran for roughly 7 to 11 cycles. TCRdb re-analysed the 5' RACE reads in MiXCR, keeping a single row per CDR3 protein. The repertoire holds around 800,000 distinct CDR3 sequences, with 20% to 30% as singletons. The CDR3 sequence is 16 residues long. Per the germline V gene, CDR1 is SGHNT and CDR2 is YYREEE (reference sequence). Trimming took 3 bases from V and 0 from J; bases not matched to a gene: 6. The data also belong to a second study, concerning T cells of mothers and their children. That work states: RNA was extracted, and all of it went into cDNA synthesis at 1.5 ug per 15 ul. There was no detection of any persistent microchimeric T cell clones.

Sequencing input: blood. The sequence derives from a boy aged 5-17 years in good health. The V gene is TRBV5-4, the J gene TRBJ2-3, with 8 bases fitting TRBD1. CDR3 DNA sequence: TGTGCCAGCAGCTCCTGGACAGGGAGGAGCACAGATACGCAGTATTTT. Amino acids: CASSSWTGRSTDTQYF.